These 27 T cell receptor beta chains share one sample of origin, sequenced in a study of T cell responses to AZD1222 COVID-19 vaccine. The table came from immunoSEQ multiplex PCR; TCRdb's copy has only in-frame clones and leaves some out. This table holds roughly 150,000 clones, 80% to 90% found once. This specimen consisted of peripheral blood, obtained on day 0 of AZD1222 vaccination. All receptors come from an adult in good health.

The genes are TRBV3-1 (or the pseudogene TRBV3-2) and TRBJ2-7; a weak D match, TRBD1 (5 bases). CDR1 and CDR2 (germline): LGHDT, YNNKEL (reference sequence). CDR3 size: 16 residues. V lost 3 bases, J lost 4 bases, and 19 bases lay in between. CDR3 region: CASSHYAGYPLYEQYF. CDR3 DNA sequence: TGTGCCAGCAGCCATTATGCAGGGTACCCTCTTTACGAGCAGTACTTC.

The chain couples TRBV15 to TRBJ2-4, with D maybe TRBD2 (5 bases). The CDR3 runs to 13 residues. V was clipped by 1 base and J by 5 bases, with 6 bases between them. CDR1 is LNHNV, CDR2 YYDKDF, per germline (reference sequence). CDR3 bases: TGTGCCACCAGCAGAGGAGGGCAAAACATTCAGTACTTC. Translation gives CATSRGGQNIQYF.

This clone was counted between two and nine times. The genes are TRBV18 and TRBJ2-1, with 9 bases lining up with TRBD1. Trimming cost V 3 bases and J 8 bases; bases outside gene matches: 5. Germline V gene sequence: CDR1 KGHSH, CDR2 LQKENI. The CDR3 is 14 amino acids. DNA of the CDR3: TGTGCCAGCTCACCGGGACAGGGAAGGGATGAGCAGTTCTTC. The encoded protein is CASSPGQGRDEQFF.

The chain employs TRBV19 and TRBJ1-5; 9 bases agree with TRBD1. This CDR3 is built from 16 residues. J was trimmed by 2 bases and V by 5 bases; bases with no gene match: 7. Germline values: CDR1 LNHDA, CDR2 SQIVND (reference sequence). CDR3 protein: CASSSPRTGGNQPQHF. CDR3 DNA sequence: TGTGCCAGTAGTTCCCCCCGGACAGGGGGCAATCAGCCCCAGCATTTT.

This chain connects TRBV2 to TRBJ2-7, with D unclear. V lost 6 bases and J lost 4, with 16 bases in between. Germline V CDR1 and CDR2: SNHLY, FYNNEI. The CDR3 is 14 amino acids. The CDR3 DNA is TGTGCCAGCAGCTCAACTGAAGGAGTTTACGAGCAGTACTTC. Amino acids: CASSSTEGVYEQYF.

The J gene is TRBJ1-2, the V gene TRBV6-5; D gene ambiguous. With 6 bases removed from V and 3 bases from J, the gap between germline ends came to 11 bases. The CDR3 covers 13 residues. Germline V gene data show CDR1 as MNHEY and CDR2 as SVGAGI. In DNA, the CDR3 is TGTGCCAGCAGGCTATCGATCGACTATGGCTACACCTTC. It translates to CASRLSIDYGYTF.

The chain joins TRBV20-1 to TRBJ2-7; D perhaps matches TRBD2 (6 bases). The CDR3 extends over 11 amino acids. CDR1 is DFQATT, CDR2 SNEGSKA, per germline (reference sequence). Between the trimmed V and J ends, which lost 6 bases and 2 bases, there was a span of 8 bases. The CDR3 spells CSARGTYEQYF. The DNA of the CDR3 is TGCAGTGCGCGGGGCACCTACGAGCAGTACTTC.

This clone has a single count. V is TRBV11-2 and J is TRBJ2-7; possible D gene TRBD2, 5 bases. V was cut by 5 bases and J by 4 bases, with 18 bases left in between. From germline, CDR1 is SGHAT and CDR2 FQNNGV. This CDR3 is built from 15 residues. The CDR3 sequence: CASSPIGGFGYEQYF. The CDR3 DNA is TGTGCCAGCAGCCCGATCGGAGGCTTCGGGTACGAGCAGTACTTC. Using reference TRBV11-2 and TRBJ2-7 for the parts outside the CDR3, the full variable domain is EAGVAQSPRYKIIEKRQSVAFWCNPISGHATLYWYQQILGQGPKLLIQFQNNGVVDDSQLPKDRFSAERLKGVDSTLKIQPAKLEDSAVYLCASSPIGGFGYEQYFGPGTRLTVT.

The chain combines TRBV20-1 with TRBJ1-2; D gene ambiguous. In germline, CDR1 is DFQATT, CDR2 SNEGSKA (reference sequence). The CDR3 length is 9 residues. The V gene lost 6 bases and the J gene lost 12 bases, with 11 bases spanning the gap. As DNA, the CDR3 is TGCAGTGCGGAACCCTCGGACACCTTC. Translated, it gives CSAEPSDTF.

The chain combines TRBV6-4 with TRBJ2-1; 11 bases align to TRBD2. After removal of 0 bases from V and 6 bases from J, the junction contained 1 base not matched to a gene. CDR1 and CDR2 (germline): MRHNA, SNTAGT. CDR3 length equals 15 residues. The CDR3 is CASSDSSGGANEQFF. DNA of the CDR3: TGTGCCAGCAGTGACTCTAGCGGGGGGGCCAATGAGCAGTTCTTC.

This clone was detected a few times. CDR3 DNA sequence: TGCAGCGTTGGGGAGGACATTTGGAACACTGAAGCTTTCTTT. It codes for CSVGEDIWNTEAFF. The chain combines TRBV29-1 with TRBJ1-1, with D perhaps TRBD1 (5 bases). The germline CDR1 and CDR2 sequences are SQVTM and ANQGSEA. There are 14 residues in the CDR3. V dropped 4 bases and J dropped 1 base, with 13 bases sitting between them.

This clone was recorded once. The chain couples TRBV5-4 to TRBJ2-5; D remains ambiguous. Trimming removed 1 base from V and 3 bases from J, with 1 base in between. CDR1 and CDR2 (germline): SGHNT, YYREEE (reference sequence). This CDR3 comprises 11 residues. Here the CDR3 reads CASSLKETQYF. In DNA, the CDR3 is TGTGCCAGCAGCTTGAAAGAGACCCAGTACTTC.

J is TRBJ2-2 and V is TRBV19, with D possibly TRBD1 on 5 matching bases. Germline values: CDR1 LNHDA, CDR2 SQIVND (reference sequence). This CDR3 is 14 amino acids long. Trimming cost V 7 bases and J 4 bases, with 13 bases left between them. Here the CDR3 reads CASTTGKLTGELFF. CDR3 bases: TGTGCCAGTACCACAGGCAAGCTCACCGGGGAGCTGTTTTTT.

This chain uses TRBV21-1 with TRBJ2-7; TRBD1 was called by the table and not checked on the DNA. TRBV21-1 is labeled a pseudogene. CDR3 length: 18 amino acids. CDR3 residues: CASSKTAPRGRDSYEQYF. CDR3 sequence (DNA): TGTGCCAGCAGCAAAACCGCTCCCAGGGGGCGAGACTCCTACGAGCAGTACTTC.

This clone was observed a few times. V is TRBV7-9 and J is TRBJ2-5; a weak D match, TRBD1 (6 bases). This CDR3 region has 13 residues. V lost 8 bases to trimming and J lost 2 bases, with 12 bases between them. Germline V gene lookup returns CDR1 SEHNR and CDR2 FQNEAQ (reference sequence). CDR3 nucleotide sequence: TGTGCCAGCTTTGGGGGCTGGCAAGAGACCCAGTACTTC. It translates to CASFGGWQETQYF.

This chain connects TRBV4-1 to TRBJ1-6; a weak D match, TRBD1 (5 bases). The V and J ends lost 1 base and 2 bases respectively, with 12 bases between them. The CDR3 is 17 amino acids. Germline V gene lookup returns CDR1 MGHRA and CDR2 YSYEKL. DNA for the CDR3: TGCGCCAGCAGCCAAGTGAGGGGCATGGCCTATAATTCACCCCTCCACTTT. Amino acids: CASSQVRGMAYNSPLHF.

This clone was observed a few times. The chain links TRBV21-1 to TRBJ1-1; TRBD1, as called in the table, went unchecked against the DNA. TRBV21-1 is termed a pseudogene. The CDR3 sequence is 14 residues long. CDR3 sequence: CASSFRQGGSEAFF. In nucleotides, the CDR3 is TGTGCCAGCAGCTTCCGACAGGGTGGGTCTGAAGCTTTCTTT.

The chain links TRBV5-1 to TRBJ1-4; 9 bases fit TRBD1. V gave up 5 bases and J gave up 5 bases; unmatched junction bases: 4. This CDR3 spans 14 amino acids. CDR1 and CDR2 from the germline V gene are SGHRS and YFSETQ. The CDR3 reads CASRTGGENEKLFF. The CDR3 DNA reads TGCGCCAGCAGAACAGGGGGCGAGAATGAAAAACTGTTTTTT.

V gene TRBV5-1 combines with J gene TRBJ2-3; D gene ambiguous. Between the trimmed V and J ends, which lost 1 base and 8 bases, there was a span of 11 bases. The germline V gene has CDR1 SGHRS and CDR2 YFSETQ. This CDR3 is built from 13 residues. The DNA for the CDR3 is TGCGCCAGCAGCTTGACGGCCGGTGGTACGCAGTATTTT. This translates into CASSLTAGGTQYF.

DNA for the CDR3: TGCGCCAGCTTGGGACCGGATTACAATGAGCAGTTCTTC. Translated: CASLGPDYNEQFF. The rearrangement links TRBV10-2 to TRBJ2-1; D tentatively fits TRBD1 or TRBD2 (5 bases each). V lost 8 bases and J 4 bases, leaving 12 bases between the germline ends. Germline loops: CDR1 WSHSY, CDR2 SAAADI. CDR3 length: 13 residues.

The chain links TRBV11-1 to TRBJ2-5; 9 bases are shared with TRBD2. The CDR3 totals 15 residues. CDR1 and CDR2 (germline): SGHAT, FQDESV (reference sequence). V lost 2 bases, J lost 3 bases, and 4 bases stayed unmatched. This CDR3 reads CASSLKGLAKETQYF. The CDR3 bases are TGTGCCAGCAGCTTAAAGGGACTAGCAAAAGAGACCCAGTACTTC.

The chain recombines TRBV15 with TRBJ2-1; D is ambiguous. The length of the CDR3 is 13 residues. Germline CDR1 and CDR2: LNHNV and YYDKDF (reference sequence). Trimming shortened V by 1 base and J by 5 bases, and 6 bases separated the two germline ends. The CDR3 sequence is CATSRVKDNEQFF. CDR3 nucleotides: TGTGCCACCAGCAGAGTCAAAGACAATGAGCAGTTCTTC.

The chain is built from TRBV6-2 or TRBV6-3 and TRBJ2-7, with D unclear. Trimming shortened V by 6 bases and J by 0 bases, and 12 bases separated the two germline ends. From germline, CDR1 is MNHEY and CDR2 SVGEGT. This CDR3 comprises 14 residues. The DNA of the CDR3 is TGTGCCAGCAGCCTCTACCTGGCCTCCTACGAGCAGTACTTC. It encodes CASSLYLASYEQYF.

V usage is TRBV12-3 or TRBV12-4 and J usage is TRBJ2-7; D not resolved. This CDR3 has 12 amino acids. Trimming took 5 bases from V and 2 from J, leaving 7 bases between them. This CDR3 reads CASSPGAYEQYF. The CDR3 bases are TGTGCCAGCAGTCCCGGAGCCTACGAGCAGTACTTC.

The chain recombines TRBV6-2 or TRBV6-3 with TRBJ1-1; unclear D gene. CDR3 length: 10 residues. The V gene lost 8 bases and the J gene lost 7 bases, with 8 bases spanning the gap. From germline, CDR1 is MNHEY and CDR2 SVGEGT. The CDR3: CASGWGEAFF. The CDR3 coding sequence is TGTGCCAGCGGTTGGGGTGAAGCTTTCTTT.

This chain links TRBV15 with TRBJ1-5, with unresolved D. CDR3 length equals 14 residues. Germline CDR1 LNHNV, CDR2 YYDKDF (reference sequence). Trimming took 7 bases from V and 2 from J, leaving 12 bases between them. This CDR3 reads CATTEFRGNQPQHF. In nucleotides, the CDR3 is TGTGCCACCACCGAATTTAGGGGCAATCAGCCCCAGCATTTT. Together with reference TRBV15 and TRBJ1-5, the CDR3 gives the full variable domain: DAMVIQNPRYQVTQFGKPVTLSCSQTLNHNVMYWYQQKSSQAPKLLFHYYDKDFNNEADTPDNFQSRRPNTSFCFLDIRSPGLGDTAMYLCATTEFRGNQPQHFGDGTRLSIL.

The chain carries TRBV10-2 and TRBJ2-5; a weak D match, TRBD2 (5 bases). The V end was cut by 6 bases, the J end by 5 bases, with 13 bases between. The CDR3 sequence is 13 residues long. CDR1 is WSHSY and CDR2 is SAAADI in the germline V gene. As DNA, the CDR3 is TGCGCCAGCAGCGAGGGAAAAGAGGAGACCCAGTACTTC. Its translation is CASSEGKEETQYF.